Shown below are 24 T cell receptor beta chains from a single sample sequenced in a study of blood T cell repertoires in COVID-19. Using immunoSEQ multiplex PCR, the repertoire was profiled, and TCRdb retains in-frame clones only, with some absent. The data contain a few hundred thousand clones, roughly 85% of them singletons. Source material: PBMCs or T cells enriched from blood (not recorded which). The receptors here all came from a woman aged 45 to 65 who had recovered from COVID-19.

The CDR3 DNA is TGTGCCAGCAGCTACGGACAGGGGCTTAATGAAAAACTGTTTTTT. Translating gives CASSYGQGLNEKLFF. The chain has TRBV5-6 and TRBJ1-4; 9 nucleotides agree with TRBD1. CDR3 size: 15 residues. The V segment lost 3 bases and the J segment 4 bases; nucleotides outside the gene matches: 4. Germline-derived CDR1 and CDR2 are SGHDT and YYEEEE.

This chain links TRBV18 with TRBJ1-1; D remains ambiguous. Trimming shortened V by 0 bases and J by 3 bases, and 14 bases separated the two germline ends. Germline CDR1 KGHSH, CDR2 LQKENI. CDR3 length: 16 amino acids. In nucleotides, the CDR3 is TGTGCCAGCTCACCACCGGGCAGGTCGAGGGACACTGAAGCTTTCTTT. Translating it yields CASSPPGRSRDTEAFF.

This sequence joins TRBV27 and TRBJ2-7; 9 bases fit TRBD1. The trim removed 6 bases at V and 6 bases at J, leaving 6 bases unmatched. CDR3 length: 13 residues. In germline, CDR1 is MNHEY, CDR2 SMNVEV (reference sequence). CDR3 in amino acids: CASRRTGAGEQYF. The CDR3 DNA follows: TGTGCCAGCAGAAGGACAGGGGCTGGCGAGCAGTACTTC.

The CDR3 bases are TGTGCCAGTAGTACCTTGGGGAGAGCAACTAATGAAAAACTGTTTTTT. This gives the protein CASSTLGRATNEKLFF. The chain joins TRBV19 to TRBJ1-4; D remains ambiguous. Germline values: CDR1 LNHDA, CDR2 SQIVND (reference sequence). The CDR3 is 16 amino acids. The V end lost 4 bases, the J end lost 0 bases, and 12 bases lay between the germline ends.

This clone was seen once. CDR3 bases: TGTGCCGGTAGCGCCATGAGGACCGGGGAGCTGTTTTTT. Protein product: CAGSAMRTGELFF. The chain carries TRBV30 and TRBJ2-2, with a weak D call TRBD2 (5 bases). The germline V gene has CDR1 GTSNPN and CDR2 SVGIG (reference sequence). The CDR3 is 13 residues long. Trimming removed 8 bases at V and 5 bases at J, with 15 bases between.

V gene TRBV3-1 (or the pseudogene TRBV3-2) combines with J gene TRBJ2-7, with D possibly being TRBD2 (5 bases). V shed 1 base and J shed 7 bases, with 11 bases lying between them. There are 13 residues in the CDR3. CDR1 is LGHDT and CDR2 is YNNKEL in the germline V gene (reference sequence). As DNA, the CDR3 is TGTGCCAGCAGCCAAGGATCGGGGTGGGAGCAGTACTTC. Translated: CASSQGSGWEQYF.

The rearrangement links TRBV28 to TRBJ1-2; weak D call: TRBD1 (5 bases). Looked up from germline, CDR1 is MDHEN and CDR2 is SYDVKM. The CDR3 sequence is 14 residues long. V gave up 5 bases and J gave up 4 bases, with 14 bases separating them. CDR3 protein: CASSIWGGGYGYTF. The CDR3 DNA follows: TGTGCCAGCAGTATTTGGGGGGGAGGCTATGGCTACACCTTC.

This clone has only one observation. The CDR3 protein is CASIICGPQHTDTQYF. The DNA for the CDR3 is TGTGCCAGTATCATTTGTGGGCCCCAGCACACAGATACGCAGTATTTT. The chain joins TRBV19 to TRBJ2-3; D not certain. This CDR3 is built from 16 residues. Per the germline V gene, CDR1 is LNHDA and CDR2 is SQIVND (reference sequence). V lost 7 bases and J 2 bases, leaving 19 bases between the germline ends.

The chain recombines TRBV9 with TRBJ2-5, with D unclear. CDR1 and CDR2 from the germline V gene are SGDLS and YYNGEE. Trimming cost V 0 bases and J 2 bases, with 8 bases left between them. The length of the CDR3 is 14 residues. The CDR3 is CASSVGVSQETQYF. CDR3 in DNA: TGTGCCAGCAGCGTAGGTGTATCTCAAGAGACCCAGTACTTC.

This sequence joins TRBV27 and TRBJ1-2; D may be TRBD1 (6 bases). Trimming removed 5 bases at V and 3 bases at J, with 10 bases between. CDR1 and CDR2 from the germline V gene are MNHEY and SMNVEV (reference sequence). The length of the CDR3 is 13 residues. The CDR3 region has the DNA TGTGCCAGCAGTCTGGACAGACACTATGGCTACACCTTC. As protein: CASSLDRHYGYTF.

V usage is TRBV6-5 and J usage is TRBJ2-5, with a tentative D call TRBD2 (5 bases). CDR1 is MNHEY and CDR2 is SVGAGI in the germline V gene. Between the trimmed V and J ends, which lost 2 bases and 5 bases, there was a span of 6 bases. CDR3 size: 12 residues. The CDR3 DNA follows: TGTGCCAGCAGTTACCCGGGGGAGACCCAGTACTTC. This translates into CASSYPGETQYF.

This clone was seen more than once but under ten times. This rearrangement joins TRBV5-6 to TRBJ1-2; 8 nucleotides agree with TRBD1. From germline, CDR1 is SGHDT and CDR2 YYEEEE. J gave up 8 bases and V 5 bases, and 8 bases lay outside the gene matches. This CDR3 contains 13 residues. The CDR3 DNA reads TGTGCCAGCAGGTCTCAGGGGGCGAAGGGCTACACCTTC. Protein: CASRSQGAKGYTF. Looking up the rest from reference TRBV5-6 and TRBJ1-2 gives the full variable domain: DAGVTQSPTHLIKTRGQQVTLRCSPKSGHDTVSWYQQALGQGPQFIFQYYEEEERQRGNFPDRFSGHQFPNYSSELNVNALLLGDSALYLCASRSQGAKGYTFGSGTRLTVV.

In this sample, this clone turned up once. V is TRBV28 and J is TRBJ1-2, with a tentative D call TRBD1 (6 bases). Germline V gene sequence: CDR1 MDHEN, CDR2 SYDVKM. Trimming stripped 2 bases from V and 3 bases from J, with 13 bases between. The CDR3 runs to 15 residues. In DNA, the CDR3 is TGTGCCAGCAGTTTAGCCAGGGGCAGGGACTATGGCTACACCTTC. Amino acids: CASSLARGRDYGYTF.

This chain uses TRBV6-4 with TRBJ2-3; 8 bases fit TRBD1. Germline V gene data show CDR1 as MRHNA and CDR2 as SNTAGT. Trimming removed 5 bases from V and 3 bases from J; junction bases left unmatched: 4. The CDR3 consists of 14 residues. The CDR3 loop reads CASSPTGGTDTQYF. CDR3 in DNA: TGTGCCAGCAGTCCAACAGGGGGTACAGATACGCAGTATTTT.

This clone appeared once. The chain combines TRBV30 with TRBJ1-1, with 7 bases that match TRBD1. Germline V lookup: CDR1 GTSNPN, CDR2 SVGIG (reference sequence). This CDR3 comprises 11 residues. V gave up 4 bases and J gave up 13 bases; unmatched junction bases: 9. In nucleotides, the CDR3 is TGTGCCTGGAAACACATCGACAGGGTTTTCTTT. Its translation is CAWKHIDRVFF.

This clone showed up just a few times. The V call is TRBV6-4, the J call TRBJ1-2; maybe TRBD1 (6 bases). This CDR3 is 11 amino acids long. Germline V gene sequence: CDR1 MRHNA, CDR2 SNTAGT. CDR3: CGRRTAAGYTF. In DNA form, the CDR3 reads TGTGGAAGGCGGACAGCCGCTGGCTACACCTTC.

The table lists this clone with a count of one. The V and J genes are TRBV12-1 and TRBJ2-5; the table assigns TRBD2, which was not confirmed against the DNA. TRBV12-1 has pseudogene status. The CDR3 length is 17 residues. The CDR3 DNA reads TGTGCCAGCAGCCTGACTAGCGGGGGGGCGAGCCAAGAGACCCAGTACTTC. Protein sequence: CASSLTSGGASQETQYF.

V gene TRBV3-1 (or the pseudogene TRBV3-2) combines with J gene TRBJ2-2; D is perhaps TRBD2 (5 bases). CDR1 and CDR2 (germline): LGHDT, YNNKEL (reference sequence). The CDR3 runs 14 residues. V lost 1 base and J lost 3, with 6 bases in between. CDR3 DNA sequence: TGTGCCAGCAGCCAAGTGAGGGACACCGGGGAGCTGTTTTTT. It specifies CASSQVRDTGELFF.

J is TRBJ1-2 and V is TRBV7-2; 8 bases map to TRBD1. V dropped 2 bases and J dropped 4; count of bases not matched to a gene: 9. The CDR3 covers 16 residues. Germline V gives CDR1 SGHTA, CDR2 FQGNSA. CDR3: CASSLQLAGGSYGYTF. The CDR3, as DNA: TGTGCCAGCAGCTTACAGTTGGCAGGGGGCAGCTATGGCTACACCTTC.

J is TRBJ1-1 and V is TRBV7-2; the match to TRBD1 covers 9 bases. Germline CDR1 and CDR2: SGHTA and FQGNSA. The CDR3 extends over 14 amino acids. V gave up 2 bases and J gave up 5 bases; unmatched junction bases: 3. CDR3 DNA: TGTGCCAGCAGCTTACACAGGGGGCGGACTGAAGCTTTCTTT. The encoded protein is CASSLHRGRTEAFF.

The rearrangement links TRBV6-5 to TRBJ1-3; tentatively, D is TRBD1 (6 bases). From germline, CDR1 is MNHEY and CDR2 SVGAGI. There are 15 residues in the CDR3. V lost 6 bases and J lost 0, with 12 bases in between. CDR3 bases: TGTGCCAGCAGGAAAGACAGGAACTCTGGAAACACCATATATTTT. Its protein product is CASRKDRNSGNTIYF.

This sequence joins TRBV5-1 and TRBJ2-7; TRBD2 aligns across 13 bases. The V gene's germline CDR1 is SGHRS and CDR2 YFSETQ. V dropped 0 bases and J dropped 5; count of bases not matched to a gene: 11. This CDR3 has 18 residues. The CDR3 nucleotides are TGCGCCAGCAGCTTGGCGGGACTAGCGGGAAAAAAGCGGCACGAGCAGTACTTC. Translating it yields CASSLAGLAGKKRHEQYF.

In this sample, this clone turned up once. This chain links TRBV30 with TRBJ1-2, with a weak D call TRBD1 (5 bases). Trimming cost V 4 bases and J 2 bases, with 11 bases left between them. The germline CDR1 and CDR2 sequences are GTSNPN and SVGIG (reference sequence). This CDR3 comprises 13 residues. DNA for the CDR3: TGTGCCTGGAATTCGGGGGGGAACTATGGCTACACCTTC. Encoded protein: CAWNSGGNYGYTF.

The chain is built from TRBV5-1 and TRBJ1-1, with TRBD1 matching 7 bases. Per the germline V gene, CDR1 is SGHRS and CDR2 is YFSETQ. V lost 7 bases to trimming and J lost 0 bases; unmatched junction nucleotides: 9. The CDR3 spans 15 residues. The CDR3 nucleotides read TGCGCCAGCGGGGGGACAGATCCTCTGAACACTGAAGCTTTCTTT. This sequence encodes CASGGTDPLNTEAFF.